These 20 T cell receptor beta chains were all obtained from the same sample, sequenced in a study of OX40 agonist ivuxolimab in advanced cancers. Sequenced by immunoSEQ multiplex PCR; TCRdb stores in-frame clones only, minus some. The sample lists tens of thousands of clones, about 87% occurring once. The sample was CD4+ or CD8+ T cells sorted from blood, taken in a trial of the OX40 agonist ivuxolimab. These receptors all come from an adult with an advanced solid tumor such as melanoma, head and neck, liver or kidney cancer.

J is TRBJ1-5 and V is TRBV6-1, with D maybe TRBD1 (6 bases). This CDR3 is built from 13 residues. Germline CDR1 MNHNS, CDR2 SASEGT. The V end was cut by 6 bases, the J end by 7 bases, with 13 bases between. The CDR3 DNA follows: TGTGCCAGCAGGACCCAGGGGAACCAGCCCCAGCATTTT. Protein: CASRTQGNQPQHF.

The J gene is TRBJ2-5, the V gene TRBV11-2, with TRBD1 as a possible D gene (5 bases). The germline V gene encodes CDR1 SGHAT and CDR2 FQNNGV. The germline V and J ends were trimmed by 0 bases and 2 bases, with 7 bases remaining between them. The CDR3 runs to 14 residues. The CDR3 loop reads CASSLEGPQETQYF. In nucleotides, the CDR3 is TGTGCCAGCAGCTTAGAGGGGCCTCAAGAGACCCAGTACTTC.

This clone was observed once. The rearrangement uses TRBV19 and TRBJ2-2, with D hard to call. Per germline, CDR1 LNHDA and CDR2 SQIVND (reference sequence). This CDR3 spans 13 amino acids. Trimming shortened V by 3 bases and J by 1 base, and 3 bases separated the two germline ends. CDR3 nucleotides: TGTGCCAGTAGTATGATGAACACCGGGGAGCTGTTTTTT. Translation gives CASSMMNTGELFF.

V and J are TRBV28 and TRBJ2-4, with 10 bases that match TRBD1. Germline V gives CDR1 MDHEN, CDR2 SYDVKM. J was trimmed by 6 bases and V by 5 bases; bases with no gene match: 7. The CDR3 has 15 residues. The CDR3 DNA reads TGTGCCAGCAGTCCGCCCGGGGACAGGGGAAACATTCAGTACTTC. This encodes CASSPPGDRGNIQYF.

J is TRBJ1-1 and V is TRBV7-3; TRBD1 is a possible D gene (5 bases). There are 13 residues in the CDR3. V was cut by 3 bases and J by 2 bases, with 7 bases left in between. Germline CDR1 is SGHTA and CDR2 is FQGTGA. For the CDR3, the DNA is TGTGCCAGCAGCTTTGACAGTAACACTGAAGCTTTCTTT. Its translation is CASSFDSNTEAFF.

This rearrangement joins TRBV27 to TRBJ1-4; 8 bases match TRBD1. The junction had 8 bases not matched to a gene; V was cut back by 3 bases and J by 5 bases. This CDR3 has 16 residues. CDR1 and CDR2 (germline): MNHEY, SMNVEV (reference sequence). The CDR3 sequence is CASSLLPGTGNEKLFF. Written as DNA, the CDR3 is TGTGCCAGCAGTTTGCTCCCCGGGACAGGCAATGAAAAACTGTTTTTT.

The V gene is TRBV19, the J gene TRBJ2-7; tentative D call: TRBD1 (6 bases). The CDR3 consists of 14 residues. CDR1 is LNHDA and CDR2 is SQIVND in the germline V gene (reference sequence). V gave up 4 bases and J gave up 3 bases, with 13 bases separating them. The CDR3 sequence: CASSTQLQGYEQYF. CDR3 sequence (DNA): TGTGCCAGTAGTACCCAACTACAGGGCTACGAGCAGTACTTC.

The genes are TRBV7-9 and TRBJ1-4, with no clear D. V gave up 5 bases and J gave up 3 bases, with 16 bases separating them. The CDR3 runs to 16 residues. The V gene's germline CDR1 is SEHNR and CDR2 FQNEAQ (reference sequence). CDR3 amino acids: CASSPPLVGANEKLFF. CDR3 nucleotide sequence: TGTGCCAGCAGCCCCCCCCTTGTGGGAGCTAATGAAAAACTGTTTTTT.

This rearrangement joins TRBV6-4 to TRBJ2-5; 12 nucleotides agree with TRBD2. In germline, CDR1 is MRHNA, CDR2 SNTAGT. This CDR3 spans 15 amino acids. With 5 bases clipped from V and 5 bases from J, the junction kept 6 bases outside the gene matches. CDR3: CASSRTSGIAETQYF. The CDR3 DNA reads TGTGCCAGCAGTAGGACTAGCGGGATAGCTGAGACCCAGTACTTC.

This chain connects TRBV5-1 to TRBJ2-7, with no clear D. This CDR3 spans 13 amino acids. Germline assignment: CDR1 SGHRS and CDR2 YFSETQ. Trimming took off 0 bases at V and 2 bases at J, with 6 bases between the two ends. The CDR3 coding sequence is TGCGCCAGCAGCTTGGACTCTACCTACGAGCAGTACTTC. As protein: CASSLDSTYEQYF.

As DNA, the CDR3 is TGTGCCAGCAGCCAGGGCAGCACAGATACGCAGTATTTT. This codes for CASSQGSTDTQYF. The chain is built from TRBV14 and TRBJ2-3; D not certain. Trimming pared 3 bases from V and 0 bases from J, leaving 4 bases between. The CDR3 runs 13 residues. Germline CDR1 SGHDN, CDR2 FVKESK.

The V gene is TRBV18, the J gene TRBJ2-6, with TRBD1 as a possible D gene (6 bases). Germline lookup yields CDR1 KGHSH and CDR2 LQKENI. V was trimmed by 2 bases and J by 2 bases, leaving 10 bases between them. The CDR3 has 16 amino acids. The CDR3 sequence is CASSPFAGAGANVLTF. CDR3 DNA sequence: TGTGCCAGCTCACCATTTGCAGGGGCTGGGGCCAACGTCCTGACTTTC.

This chain uses TRBV5-6 with TRBJ2-1, with TRBD1 identical over 7 bases. Trimming removed 4 bases from V and 6 bases from J; junction bases left unmatched: 10. Germline CDR1 is SGHDT and CDR2 is YYEEEE. The CDR3 runs to 15 residues. This chain's CDR3 is CASSIKGQLFNEQFF. The CDR3 bases are TGTGCCAGCAGCATAAAGGGACAGCTTTTCAATGAGCAGTTCTTC.

This chain connects TRBV6-6 to TRBJ1-5; 7 nucleotides line up with TRBD1. Germline V gene sequence: CDR1 MNHNY, CDR2 SVGAGI (reference sequence). The CDR3 has 14 amino acids. Trimming took 7 bases from V and 3 from J; bases not matched to a gene: 6. DNA of the CDR3: TGTGCCAGCAACCAACAGGGGAACAATCAGCCCCAGCATTTT. Its translation is CASNQQGNNQPQHF.

This chain joins TRBV5-8 and TRBJ1-5; 8 bases map to TRBD1. The V segment lost 4 bases and the J segment 0 bases; nucleotides outside the gene matches: 18. Germline assignment: CDR1 SGHTS and CDR2 YDEGEE. The CDR3 spans 20 residues. CDR3 sequence reads: CASSGSLAVPGGFSNQPQHF. CDR3 DNA: TGTGCCAGCAGCGGAAGCTTGGCGGTTCCAGGGGGCTTTAGCAATCAGCCCCAGCATTTT. Variable domain in full (rest from reference TRBV5-8 and TRBJ1-5): EAGVTQSPTHLIKTRGQQATLRCSPISGHTSVYWYQQALGLGLQFLLWYDEGEERNRGNFPPRFSGRQFPNYSSELNVNALELEDSALYLCASSGSLAVPGGFSNQPQHFGDGTRLSIL.

J is TRBJ1-4 and V is TRBV19; weak D call: TRBD1 (6 bases). V lost 5 bases, J lost 10 bases, and 23 bases lay in between. The V gene's germline CDR1 is LNHDA and CDR2 SQIVND (reference sequence). The CDR3 consists of 16 residues. The CDR3 DNA reads TGTGCCAGTAGTCCCCCGGCAGGGGCGCGGGTAGGAAAACTGTTTTTT. Amino acid sequence: CASSPPAGARVGKLFF.

This clone is a singleton in its sample. The CDR3 is CASSEQRGGNQPQHF. The DNA of the CDR3 is TGTGCCAGCAGTGAACAGAGGGGTGGCAATCAGCCCCAGCATTTT. The rearrangement uses TRBV2 and TRBJ1-5; tentative D call: TRBD1 (5 bases). Germline V CDR1 and CDR2: SNHLY, FYNNEI. Trimming removed 2 bases from V and 2 bases from J, with 10 bases in between. There are 15 residues in the CDR3.

The chain combines TRBV28 with TRBJ2-7; D may be TRBD1 (5 bases). Trimming took 8 bases from V and 7 from J, leaving 18 bases between them. The CDR3 loop spans 13 amino acids. Germline-derived CDR1 and CDR2 are MDHEN and SYDVKM. The CDR3 sequence is CASGEDRSWEQYF. DNA of the CDR3: TGTGCCAGCGGAGAAGACAGATCCTGGGAGCAGTACTTC.

In its sample, this clone was seen once. This sequence joins TRBV19 and TRBJ2-2; tentatively, D is TRBD2 (5 bases). V was clipped by 3 bases and J by 6 bases, with 17 bases between them. Looked up from germline, CDR1 is LNHDA and CDR2 is SQIVND (reference sequence). This CDR3 region has 16 residues. The CDR3 region has the DNA TGTGCCAGTAGTATCGGAGGTGGCAAGGGCCCCGGGGAGCTGTTTTTT. This sequence encodes CASSIGGGKGPGELFF.

The rearrangement uses TRBV5-1 and TRBJ2-1, with 11 bases aligning to TRBD1. Germline CDR1 is SGHRS and CDR2 is YFSETQ. V lost 0 bases and J lost 12; bases outside the gene matches: 5. The CDR3 has 14 residues. Here the CDR3 DNA reads TGCGCCAGCAGCTTGGAGGGACAGGGGGGTTCGCAGTTCTTC. Residues: CASSLEGQGGSQFF.